The 6 T cell receptor beta chains below come from one sample, sequenced in a study of T cell changes during pregnancy in multiple sclerosis. Produced via immunoSEQ multiplex PCR; TCRdb's table is partial and in-frame only. This table holds about 18,000 clones, 85% to 90% found once. The sample in question was CD8+ T cells from peripheral blood mononuclear cells, obtained in the third trimester of pregnancy. Source of these receptors: a female donor in good health, enrolled as a control in a pregnancy study.

This clone was counted a single time. The V call is TRBV9, the J call TRBJ2-5; the match to TRBD2 covers 8 bases. Germline CDR1 reads SGDLS; CDR2 reads YYNGEE. V dropped 0 bases and J dropped 7; count of bases not matched to a gene: 14. CDR3 length: 17 amino acids. CDR3 amino acids: CASSVALSGSHDVTQYF. The CDR3 nucleotides are TGTGCCAGCAGCGTAGCCCTAAGCGGGAGTCACGATGTGACCCAGTACTTC.

The J gene is TRBJ2-5, the V gene TRBV1; the D segment call TRBD1 is taken from the table without a DNA check. TRBV1 is a known pseudogene. The CDR3 has 13 residues. CDR3 nucleotide sequence: TGCACCAGCAGCCTGGACAGTTGGGAGACCCAGTACTTC. It codes for CTSSLDSWETQYF.

The chain combines TRBV27 with TRBJ1-1; D unresolved. V lost 2 bases to trimming and J lost 0 bases, with 10 bases between them. This CDR3 contains 15 residues. CDR1 is MNHEY, CDR2 SMNVEV, per germline (reference sequence). DNA of the CDR3: TGTGCCAGCAGTTTAAAGGAGGGATTGAACACTGAAGCTTTCTTT. This translates into CASSLKEGLNTEAFF.

V gene TRBV11-2 combines with J gene TRBJ2-5; weak D call: TRBD1 (6 bases). Germline values: CDR1 SGHAT, CDR2 FQNNGV. Trimming pared 1 base from V and 5 bases from J, leaving 11 bases between. The CDR3 has 14 residues. The CDR3 is CASSLVRGWETQYF. CDR3 coding DNA: TGTGCCAGCAGCTTAGTGAGGGGGTGGGAGACCCAGTACTTC.

The V gene is TRBV7-9, the J gene TRBJ2-2, with TRBD2 identical over 7 bases. Looked up from germline, CDR1 is SEHNR and CDR2 is FQNEAQ (reference sequence). The V and J ends lost 5 bases and 5 bases, in that order; junction bases with no gene match: 8. The CDR3 consists of 15 residues. CDR3: CASSPSGLWTGELFF. CDR3 DNA: TGTGCCAGCAGCCCGTCGGGACTATGGACCGGGGAGCTGTTTTTT.

The V and J genes are TRBV5-1 and TRBJ2-7; 11 nucleotides align to TRBD1. With 1 base clipped from V and 7 bases from J, the junction kept 7 bases outside the gene matches. Germline values: CDR1 SGHRS, CDR2 YFSETQ. The CDR3 is 15 amino acids. This CDR3 is CASSLWGQGVEEQYF. DNA of the CDR3: TGCGCCAGCAGCTTGTGGGGACAGGGGGTGGAAGAGCAGTACTTC.